This TCR beta chain was identified in a study of beta chain features in type 1 diabetes. The study, taken as a whole, reports: Sequencing used cDNA, and cells with high TCR expression could therefore be over-represented. The VDJ junctions of type 1 diabetes patients carried fewer insertions and more deletions.

Post-sort purity exceeded 95% for all sorted populations. The study reverse transcribed the entire isolated RNA, so it sequenced expressed TCRB transcripts. The table came from immunoSEQ multiplex PCR; TCRdb's copy has only in-frame clones and leaves some out. In the table there are about 230,000 clones, 9.6% of which are singletons. The sample holds a few counts of this clone. No antigen is known for it. The V and J ends lost 4 bases and 6 bases respectively, with 9 bases between them. Germline V gene lookup returns CDR1 DFQATT and CDR2 SNEGSKA (reference sequence). The CDR3 is 11 residues long. This receptor was identified in a woman in her late teens or twenties in good health. Sequencing was carried out using naive CD4+ T cells from blood. V usage is TRBV20-1 and J usage is TRBJ1-1; a possible D gene is TRBD1 (6 bases). Written as DNA, the CDR3 is TGCAGTGCTACCAGGGGTTCTGAAGCTTTCTTT. Translated: CSATRGSEAFF.